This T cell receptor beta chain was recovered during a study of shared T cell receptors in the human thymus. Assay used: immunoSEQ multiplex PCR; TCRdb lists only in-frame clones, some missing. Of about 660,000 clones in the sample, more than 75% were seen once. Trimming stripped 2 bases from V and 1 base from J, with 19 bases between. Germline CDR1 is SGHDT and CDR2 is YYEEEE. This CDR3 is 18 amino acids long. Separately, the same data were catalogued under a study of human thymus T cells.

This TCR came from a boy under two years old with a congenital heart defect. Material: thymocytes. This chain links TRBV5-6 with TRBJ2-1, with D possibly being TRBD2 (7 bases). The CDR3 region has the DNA TGTGCCAGCAGCTTCGGGGCGGGGGCACTGAAATCCTACAATGAGCAGTTCTTC. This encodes CASSFGAGALKSYNEQFF.